Reported below is one T cell receptor (beta chain). These data belong to a study of blood T cell repertoires in COVID-19. Overall study context: Italy, Spain and the United States were the sources of the convalescent and acute COVID-19 samples.

The CDR3 runs to 18 residues. V lost 0 bases, J lost 4 bases, and 8 bases stayed unmatched. Germline assignment: CDR1 MNHEY and CDR2 SVGEGT. Sequencing was performed with immunoSEQ multiplex PCR; in TCRdb, only in-frame clones are kept and a portion is missing. Of tens of thousands of clones listed, approximately 88% are singletons. Material: peripheral blood. J is TRBJ1-3 and V is TRBV6-2 or TRBV6-3; 11 bases are shared with TRBD1. The sequence was collected from a man aged 45-60 years with active or convalescent COVID-19. CDR3 coding DNA: TGTGCCAGCAGTTACTCGATCGGACAGGGGGCAGCCGGAAACACCATATATTTT. It yields the protein CASSYSIGQGAAGNTIYF.